This T cell receptor beta chain is from a study of blood T cell repertoires in COVID-19. Looking at the study overall: Acute and convalescent COVID-19 samples came from the United States, Italy and Spain. Sources were T cells, B-cell-depleted T cells, or PBMCs; the material itself was cDNA or gDNA.

CDR1 and CDR2 (germline): LGHNA, YSLEER. The CDR3 extends over 17 amino acids. Trimming took 0 bases from V and 5 from J; bases not matched to a gene: 10. The repertoire was sequenced with immunoSEQ multiplex PCR; TCRdb's copy has only in-frame clones and lacks some. Here the sample spans around 200,000 clones, 86% being singletons. This sequence was found in a man between 65 and 80 years old with acute or convalescent COVID-19. Sequenced input: peripheral blood. The V call is TRBV4-3, the J call TRBJ2-1; 7 bases align to TRBD1. CDR3: CASSQEGEQGIHNEQFF. The CDR3 nucleotides read TGCGCCAGCAGCCAAGAAGGGGAACAGGGGATTCACAATGAGCAGTTCTTC.